This T cell receptor (beta chain) was identified during a study of T cells in Graves' hyperthyroidism and ophthalmopathy. For the study at large: Upon initial diagnosis and before any treatment, peripheral blood was collected.

From germline, CDR1 is SEHNR and CDR2 FQNEAQ (reference sequence). V was pared by 3 bases and J by 7 bases, with 6 bases between. The CDR3 loop spans 11 amino acids. Amplified TCR beta CDR3 regions came from RNA transcripts. During a first-round RT-PCR of the TCR CDR3, the HTBI primer set was used. A single record per CDR3 protein comes from TCRdb applying MiXCR to the multiplex PCR reads. The data show about 410,000 distinct CDR3 sequences, with about 15% seen just once and less than 15% held by the top ten. Material: blood. The J gene is TRBJ2-5, the V gene TRBV7-9, with D possibly being TRBD2 (5 bases). The sequence was collected from a man in his late teens or twenties with Graves' ophthalmopathy. CDR3 loop: CASSLAGTQYF. The CDR3 DNA reads TGTGCCAGCAGCTTGGCGGGGACCCAGTACTTC. The full variable domain, completed using reference TRBV7-9 and TRBJ2-5, is DTGVSQNPRHKITKRGQNVTFRCDPISEHNRLYWYRQTLGQGPEFLTYFQNEAQLEKSRLLSDRFSAERPKGSFSTLEIQRTEQGDSAMYLCASSLAGTQYFGPGTRLLVL.